This T cell receptor (beta chain) was recorded in a study of blood T cell repertoires in COVID-19. Study as a whole: Samples of COVID-19 (acute and convalescent) were obtained from the United States, Italy and Spain. Nucleic acid was either cDNA or gDNA, and it came from T cells, B-cell-depleted T cells, or PBMCs.

Germline values: CDR1 MNHNS, CDR2 SASEGT. The length of the CDR3 is 14 residues. Trimming cost V 3 bases and J 3 bases, with 9 bases left between them. Original handling: Nucleated cell number was recorded as an estimate derived from reference gene primer amplification. Data came from immunoSEQ multiplex PCR; TCRdb stores just in-frame clones and leaves some out. The V and J calls and clone size come from that table; D and trimming were worked out from the DNA. The sample shows 90,000 to 130,000 clones, roughly 91% of them seen only once. This receptor was identified in a woman aged 45 to 65 with acute or convalescent COVID-19. This chain uses TRBV6-1 with TRBJ1-5, with no clear D. The sequencing sample was made of peripheral blood. DNA for the CDR3: TGTGCCAGCAGTGAGACATGGGTCAATCAGCCCCAGCATTTT. As protein: CASSETWVNQPQHF.